This TCR beta chain emerged from a study of response to subunit inactivated influenza vaccine (dated by TCRdb to 2017 to 2018). Regarding the study in general: Deep quantitative T cell receptor repertoire profiling was used in the study to track responses to a trivalent subunit inactivated influenza vaccine.

V loses 4 bases, J loses 9 bases, and the germline ends lie 10 bases apart. The CDR3 goes from the cysteine to the phenylalanine over 12 residues. Only CDR3 DNA is held: 36 bases, read in frame from base 1. The library was prepared using RT-PCR. Sequencing took place on an Illumina HiSeq 2500. Starting from the raw public reads, TCRdb applied fastp trimming at Q25, assembled clones with MiXCR and retained in-frame beta chains. Rows are unified per CDR3 protein, each entry keeping the most common DNA and genes. This sample comprises some 520,000 distinct CDR3 sequences, approximately 16% of them detected only once. The top ten hold less than 4% of the sample. In this sample, this clonotype turned up a few times. Its antigen is not yet known. No clone much larger than this one lies a single base away; base qualities are absent. Broad study findings and their caveats: The authors proposed that each seasonal influenza vaccination may bring in only a limited number of new T cells.

The material was CD4+ T cells sorted from PBMCs, obtained around 25 months after vaccination. The receptor's source is a man aged 50-75 years who received an inactivated influenza vaccine. Donor details come from another sample of the same person, matched by shared clones. This chain joins TRBV12-3 or TRBV12-4 to TRBJ1-5, and possibly TRBD1, on 5 matching bases. The bases are TGTGCCAGCAGTTCAGGGTTGTTGCCCCAGCATTTT. Translated, it reads CASSSGLLPQHF.